The next 16 T cell receptor beta chains were all read from a single sample in a study of T cells in Graves' hyperthyroidism and ophthalmopathy. The CDR3 regions of TCR beta were amplified from RNA transcripts. HTBI primers were used for first-round RT-PCR of the TCR CDR3. Each CDR3 protein is one row after TCRdb ran MiXCR on the multiplex PCR reads. Of a few hundred thousand distinct CDR3 sequences in the sample, roughly 13% were seen once. Sequencing was performed on blood. All receptors derive from a woman aged 40 to 50 with Graves' ophthalmopathy.

In its sample, this clonotype was seen many times. The rearrangement links TRBV7-9 to TRBJ1-1; D possibly corresponds to TRBD1 (5 bases). Germline-derived CDR1 and CDR2 are SEHNR and FQNEAQ (reference sequence). V lost 5 bases, J lost 5 bases, and 9 bases lay in between. The CDR3 covers 12 residues. The CDR3 loop is CASSRDSTEAFF. CDR3 bases: TGTGCCAGCAGCCGCGACAGTACTGAAGCTTTCTTT.

This clonotype was recorded many times. The rearrangement joins TRBV11-2 to TRBJ2-7, with TRBD2 identical over 12 bases. Germline CDR1 reads SGHAT; CDR2 reads FQNNGV. The CDR3 runs 18 residues. V was pared by 4 bases and J by 3 bases, with 13 bases of the junction left unmatched. For the CDR3, the DNA is TGTGCCAGCAGCTCTATAGGACGACCTAGCGGGAGGGGCTACGAGCAGTACTTC. Its protein is CASSSIGRPSGRGYEQYF.

The CDR3 nucleotides read TGTGCCAGCCGCCAAAAATTGAACACTGAAGCTTTCTTT. Its protein is CASRQKLNTEAFF. The V gene is TRBV7-6, the J gene TRBJ1-1; D is uncertain. Germline-derived CDR1 and CDR2 are SGHVS and FNYEAQ. The CDR3 is 13 amino acids. V was shortened by 8 bases and J by 0 bases, with 10 bases between the two germline ends.

This clonotype was counted ten times or more. The gene calls are TRBV13 and TRBJ1-1; TRBD1 might be the D (5 bases). V lost 0 bases to trimming and J lost 2 bases, with 16 bases between them. Germline CDR1 is PRHDT and CDR2 is FYEKMQ (reference sequence). This CDR3 comprises 17 residues. The CDR3 protein is CASSLGGDYGGNTEAFF. The CDR3 DNA is TGTGCCAGCAGCTTAGGGGGGGATTACGGAGGTAACACTGAAGCTTTCTTT.

The chain carries TRBV11-2 and TRBJ2-1, with D possibly being TRBD2 (6 bases). The germline V gene has CDR1 SGHAT and CDR2 FQNNGV. The V gene lost 5 bases and the J gene lost 10 bases, with 15 bases spanning the gap. The CDR3 is made up of 13 amino acids. As DNA, the CDR3 is TGTGCCAGCAGCCAAGGGCATAGCGGAGAGCAGTTCTTC. It encodes CASSQGHSGEQFF.

This clonotype was seen repeatedly, ten times or more. V gene TRBV11-2 combines with J gene TRBJ1-6; D possibly corresponds to TRBD1 (5 bases). This CDR3 contains 15 residues. Germline V gives CDR1 SGHAT, CDR2 FQNNGV. V lost 5 bases and J lost 9, with 17 bases in between. In DNA, the CDR3 is TGTGCCAGCAGCCCCGCGCTGGGGGGAAGTTCACCCCTCCACTTT. Translated, it gives CASSPALGGSSPLHF.

This clonotype appeared many times. The chain uses TRBV11-2 and TRBJ2-5; the D is unclear. In germline, CDR1 is SGHAT, CDR2 FQNNGV. CDR3 size: 13 residues. V lost 6 bases and J lost 5, with 13 bases in between. Written as DNA, the CDR3 is TGTGCCAGCAGTAACGGTCCTCTGGAGACCCAGTACTTC. This translates into CASSNGPLETQYF.

This clonotype has only a few counts. The chain uses TRBV7-9 and TRBJ1-3; D unclear. Germline CDR1 SEHNR, CDR2 FQNEAQ (reference sequence). V lost 5 bases and J 8 bases, leaving 7 bases between the germline ends. This CDR3 has 11 residues. The CDR3 sequence is CASSPEDTIYF. The CDR3 DNA sequence: TGTGCCAGCAGCCCCGAGGACACCATATATTTT.

This clonotype was detected many times. The CDR3 DNA reads as TGTGCCAGCTCACCGGGGCAGGAGGAGACCCAGTACTTC. Its translation: CASSPGQEETQYF. The V gene is TRBV18, the J gene TRBJ2-5; weak D call: TRBD1 (5 bases). The germline gives CDR1 KGHSH, CDR2 LQKENI. The CDR3 runs to 13 residues. V shed 3 bases and J shed 5 bases, with 10 bases lying between them.

This clonotype was detected only a few times. The chain has TRBV15 and TRBJ2-7, with 16 bases that match TRBD2. V was pared by 5 bases and J by 4 bases, with 2 bases of the junction left unmatched. Germline assignment: CDR1 LNHNV and CDR2 YYDKDF (reference sequence). This CDR3 has 15 amino acids. CDR3 region: CATSEGLAGGYEQYF. The CDR3 region has the DNA TGTGCCACCAGCGAGGGACTAGCGGGAGGGTACGAGCAGTACTTC.

This clonotype was observed at least ten times. The V gene is TRBV27, the J gene TRBJ2-7; D possibly corresponds to TRBD1 (6 bases). The V gene's germline CDR1 is MNHEY and CDR2 SMNVEV (reference sequence). Trimming cost V 5 bases and J 3 bases, with 17 bases left between them. The CDR3 contains 15 residues. The DNA of the CDR3 is TGTGCCAGCAGTCCAGAGACCGGGACAAGCTACGAGCAGTACTTC. It yields the protein CASSPETGTSYEQYF.

The V gene is TRBV5-5, the J gene TRBJ2-4, with 10 positions matching TRBD1. The V segment lost 3 bases and the J segment 7 bases; nucleotides outside the gene matches: 4. The CDR3 loop spans 14 amino acids. Looked up from germline, CDR1 is SGHKS and CDR2 is YYEKEE (reference sequence). CDR3 amino acids: CASSSLDRGNIQYF. DNA for the CDR3: TGTGCCAGCAGCTCTCTGGACAGGGGGAACATTCAGTACTTC.

This clonotype was counted many times. This chain connects TRBV11-2 to TRBJ2-3; 8 positions match TRBD2. V shed 4 bases and J 3 bases; nucleotides not matched to a gene: 6. This CDR3 has 15 amino acids. CDR1 SGHAT and CDR2 FQNNGV come from the germline V gene. CDR3 sequence (DNA): TGTGCCAGCAGCTATCTTATAGCGGGGACAGATACGCAGTATTTT. Protein: CASSYLIAGTDTQYF.

This chain links TRBV28 with TRBJ1-2; D is uncertain. The CDR3 spans 15 residues. Trimming shortened V by 1 base and J by 0 bases, and 9 bases separated the two germline ends. Germline CDR1 and CDR2: MDHEN and SYDVKM. Written as DNA, the CDR3 is TGTGCCAGCAGTTTATACGTCAGTACTAACTATGGCTACACCTTC. Protein sequence: CASSLYVSTNYGYTF.

A few counts support this clonotype. The rearrangement joins TRBV4-1 to TRBJ2-1; 8 nucleotides align to TRBD1. The V segment lost 6 bases and the J segment 8 bases; nucleotides outside the gene matches: 12. The germline V gene has CDR1 MGHRA and CDR2 YSYEKL. The CDR3 has 15 residues. CDR3 in DNA: TGCGCCAGCAGTCCCATGGGGACAGGCAACGATGAGCAGTTCTTC. It is translated as CASSPMGTGNDEQFF.

The chain employs TRBV11-2 and TRBJ2-6, with TRBD1 identical over 7 bases. The ends lost 1 base at V and 3 bases at J; junction bases unmatched: 15. CDR1 and CDR2 (germline): SGHAT, FQNNGV. The CDR3 totals 20 residues. The CDR3 here is CASSLGLEGRGFFGANVLTF. The CDR3 nucleotides are TGTGCCAGCAGCTTAGGACTTGAGGGCAGGGGGTTCTTTGGGGCCAACGTCCTGACTTTC.